This T cell receptor (beta chain) was identified during a study of T cells in Graves' hyperthyroidism and ophthalmopathy. Diagnoses were established using clinical symptoms, serum thyroxine and TRAb, thyroid ultrasound and orbital computed tomography. TCR beta CDR3 regions were amplified from RNA transcripts. First-round RT-PCR of the TCR CDR3 relied on the HTBI primer set. From the multiplex PCR reads, TCRdb called clonotypes with MiXCR, one entry per CDR3 protein. The table shows some 570,000 distinct CDR3 sequences, with about 15% occurring only once. CDR1 is SGDLS, CDR2 YYNGEE, per germline. There are 16 residues in the CDR3. Trimming pared 4 bases from V and 0 bases from J, leaving 13 bases between.

This receptor was identified in a woman younger than 30 with Graves' ophthalmopathy. The chain couples TRBV9 to TRBJ2-2; D not certain. Sequenced sample: blood. CDR3 DNA: TGTGCCAGCAGCCCTCGAGTTGGCGCGAACACCGGGGAGCTGTTTTTT. Protein product: CASSPRVGANTGELFF.